Listed below are T cell receptor beta chains from one sample, sequenced in a study of blood T cell repertoires in COVID-19. Using immunoSEQ multiplex PCR, the repertoire was profiled, and TCRdb retains in-frame clones only, with some absent. The repertoire holds approximately 210,000 clones, with about 85% as singletons. The sample was peripheral blood. The receptors stem from a man aged 55 to 70 with COVID-19, enrolled during active disease. Each CDR3 is given with its conserved first and last residue. The D gene is left open where the match is weak. Only part of the rows carry a size: once, few, many, or a class if the clone is expanded.

>NA|TRBV11-1|TRBJ1-2|NA
TGTGCCAGCAGCTTCGGTTCGGATGGCTACACCTTC
CASSFGSDGYTF
>TRBD2|TRBV2|TRBJ2-5|NA
TGTGCCAGTGAGAAAGGGACTAGCGGAGTCCAAGAGACCCAGTACTTC
CASEKGTSGVQETQYF
>NA|TRBV7-2|TRBJ1-1|NA
TGTGCCAGCAGCCCTTTGGGGGGGGGAGCTTTCTTT
CASSPLGGGAFF
>TRBD1|TRBV6-5|TRBJ1-2|NA
TGTGCCAGCAGTTACTCGCTCGGACAGGGATATGGCTACACCTTC
CASSYSLGQGYGYTF
>TRBD2|TRBV2|TRBJ2-7|once
TGTGCCAGCAGTGAAACTAGCGGGAACGAGCAGTACTTC
CASSETSGNEQYF
>TRBD1|TRBV10-3|TRBJ1-2|NA
TGTGCCATCAGTTACAGGGGCGCAGGCTATGGCTACACCTTC
CAISYRGAGYGYTF
>NA|TRBV5-1|TRBJ2-3|NA
TGCGCCAGCAGCCCGGGGGGCAGCCTTTCCACAGATACGCAGTATTTT
CASSPGGSLSTDTQYF
>NA|TRBV11-2|TRBJ2-2|NA
TGTGCCAGCAGCTTATCGGCAGGGTATAGCACCGGGGAGCTGTTTTTT
CASSLSAGYSTGELFF
>TRBD1|TRBV27|TRBJ2-1|NA
TGTGCCAGCAGAATACAGTGGGACAGGACGCACAATGAGCAGTTCTTC
CASRIQWDRTHNEQFF
>TRBD1|TRBV4-2|TRBJ1-5|many
TGTGCCAGCAGCCAAGACCGGGGGGGACAGCTAAACAATCAGCCCCAGCATTTT
CASSQDRGGQLNNQPQHF
>NA|TRBV2|TRBJ1-1|NA
TGTGCCAGCAGTGACGGTATGAACACTGAAGCTTTCTTT
CASSDGMNTEAFF
>NA|TRBV10-3|TRBJ1-6|NA
TGTGCCATCAGTGTTGAGAGGGAGGGTTCACCCCTCCACTTT
CAISVEREGSPLHF
>NA|TRBV9|TRBJ1-2|NA
TGTGCCAGCAGCCCAGAGGGTGGTAACTATGGCTACACCTTC
CASSPEGGNYGYTF
>TRBD1|TRBV19|TRBJ2-3|NA
TGTGCCAGTAGTTCGGGACAGGGCCTTATGGGGTATTTT
CASSSGQGLMGYF
>NA|TRBV3-1/TRBV3-2|TRBJ1-3|NA
TGTGCCAGCAGCCGTAGCCGCACCTCTGGAAACACCATATATTTT
CASSRSRTSGNTIYF
>TRBD1|TRBV12-3/TRBV12-4|TRBJ1-5|NA
TGTGCCAGCAGGGGACAGGCGGGGCAGCCCCAGCATTTT
CASRGQAGQPQHF
>TRBD1|TRBV5-5|TRBJ1-5|NA
TGTGCCAGCAGCGGCGGAATGGCGGGACAGATTAGCAATCAGCCCCAGCATTTT
CASSGGMAGQISNQPQHF
>TRBD1|TRBV7-9|TRBJ1-3|few
TGTGCCAGCAGCTGGAGGACAGGGAGTGGAAACACCATATATTTT
CASSWRTGSGNTIYF
>NA|TRBV15|TRBJ2-5|NA
TGTGCCACCAGCAGAGATCGCGGAACTGAAACAGGGATGGAGACCCAGTACTTC
CATSRDRGTETGMETQYF
>NA|TRBV30|TRBJ2-6|NA
TGTGCCTGGAGTAGAGGGAGCTCTGGGGCCAACGTCCTGACTTTC
CAWSRGSSGANVLTF
>TRBD1|TRBV28|TRBJ1-5|NA
TGTGCCAGCAGTCCTGGGACAGGGGGCCATCAGCCCCAGCATTTT
CASSPGTGGHQPQHF
>NA|TRBV19|TRBJ1-1|NA
TGTGCCAGTAAGGATCAGGGAATGAACACTGAAGCTTTCTTT
CASKDQGMNTEAFF